The T cell receptor (beta chain) described here comes from a study of shared clonotypes between healthy human individuals. The wider study: Those who served as donors were a couple of women and a few men between the ages of 18 and 49. Study-wide results and limits: With several donors compared, 5% to 5.5% of naive CD4 clonotypes were shared.

This clone was counted once. Its antigen is undetermined. CDR1 and CDR2 from the germline V gene are SGDLS and YYNGEE. The CDR3 covers 16 residues. V lost 0 bases to trimming and J lost 1 base, with 11 bases between them. Repertoires were generated with immunoSEQ multiplex PCR, while TCRdb's copy carries only in-frame clones and drops some. Found here are about 1.5 million clones, 95% to 99% of them singletons; the top ten hold roughly 0.45%. This receptor was taken from a man aged 25-45 years in good health. Sample: naive CD4+ T cells sorted from blood. The subset: CD45RA+ positively selected. The chain combines TRBV9 with TRBJ1-3; tentative D call: TRBD1 (6 bases). The DNA for the CDR3 is TGTGCCAGCAGCGTAGATCAGGGGTTGTCTGGAAACACCATATATTTT. This translates into CASSVDQGLSGNTIYF. Filled out from reference TRBV9 and TRBJ1-3, the complete variable domain reads DSGVTQTPKHLITATGQRVTLRCSPRSGDLSVYWYQQSLDQGLQFLIQYYNGEERAKGNILERFSAQQFPDLHSELNLSSLELGDSALYFCASSVDQGLSGNTIYFGEGSWLTVV.